This passage covers 19 T cell receptor beta chains from one sample sequenced in a study of blood T cell repertoires in COVID-19. Produced via immunoSEQ multiplex PCR; TCRdb's table is partial and in-frame only. The table has more than 150,000 clones, 85% to 90% seen once. What was sequenced was peripheral blood. The receptors shown here come from a woman aged 18-29 years who had recovered from COVID-19.

V is TRBV4-1 and J is TRBJ2-4, with a tentative D call TRBD2 (7 bases). Per the germline V gene, CDR1 is MGHRA and CDR2 is YSYEKL. This CDR3 has 17 amino acids. V lost 4 bases and J 1 base, leaving 17 bases between the germline ends. CDR3 amino acids: CASSPLVRGAAKNIQYF. The DNA of the CDR3 is TGCGCCAGCAGCCCCCTCGTCCGGGGGGCGGCCAAAAACATTCAGTACTTC.

The CDR3: CASSLLSSYEQYF. CDR3 sequence (DNA): TGCGCCAGCAGCTTGCTCAGCTCCTACGAGCAGTACTTC. V gene TRBV5-1 combines with J gene TRBJ2-7; no clear D. Per the germline V gene, CDR1 is SGHRS and CDR2 is YFSETQ. The CDR3 contains 13 residues. Trimming left V 1 base short and J 0 bases short, with 5 bases between. Full variable domain (rest looked up from reference TRBV5-1 and TRBJ2-7): KAGVTQTPRYLIKTRGQQVTLSCSPISGHRSVSWYQQTPGQGLQFLFEYFSETQRNKGNFPGRFSGRQFSNSRSEMNVSTLELGDSALYLCASSLLSSYEQYFGPGTRLTVT.

This chain connects TRBV30 to TRBJ1-2, with 9 positions matching TRBD1. V was clipped by 1 base and J by 8 bases; unmatched bases: 5. The germline CDR1 and CDR2 sequences are GTSNPN and SVGIG (reference sequence). The CDR3 is 13 residues long. CDR3 bases: TGTGCCTGGAGTGGAGGGACAGGGAGAGGCTACACCTTC. Its translation is CAWSGGTGRGYTF.

The rearrangement links TRBV12-3 or TRBV12-4 to TRBJ2-7, with a tentative D call TRBD2 (5 bases). There are 13 residues in the CDR3. V was cut by 1 base and J by 5 bases, with 9 bases left in between. DNA of the CDR3: TGTGCCAGCAGTTTAGGAGGGCCTAACGAGCAGTACGTC. Its protein is CASSLGGPNEQYV.

The rearrangement links TRBV7-8 to TRBJ2-2; D perhaps matches TRBD2 (6 bases). This CDR3 region has 16 residues. V shed 5 bases and J shed 0 bases, with 13 bases lying between them. Germline values: CDR1 SGHVS, CDR2 FQNEAQ. CDR3 region: CASSARGLTNTGELFF. DNA of the CDR3: TGTGCCAGCAGCGCTCGGGGACTGACGAACACCGGGGAGCTGTTTTTT.

This clone was found once. The V call is TRBV4-1, the J call TRBJ2-1; D possibly corresponds to TRBD2 (7 bases). The CDR3 has 16 amino acids. Looked up from germline, CDR1 is MGHRA and CDR2 is YSYEKL. With 8 bases removed from V and 3 bases from J, the gap between germline ends came to 20 bases. In nucleotides, the CDR3 is TGCGCCAGCCGAGCCCGGGGGGCGGGAGACTACAATGAGCAGTTCTTC. Translation: CASRARGAGDYNEQFF.

The rearrangement links TRBV6-2 or TRBV6-3 to TRBJ1-1; D is unclear. Germline V gene lookup returns CDR1 MNHEY and CDR2 SVGEGT. CDR3 length: 15 residues. The ends were cut back, 5 bases at V and 0 bases at J, with 13 bases in the middle. CDR3 bases: TGTGCCAGCAGTCAGCGCGGAGAAATGAACACTGAAGCTTTCTTT. It translates to CASSQRGEMNTEAFF.

This chain connects TRBV25-1 to TRBJ2-3; D may be TRBD1 (6 bases). CDR3 length: 16 residues. Germline V lookup: CDR1 MGHDK, CDR2 SYGVNS. V lost 4 bases and J 4 bases, leaving 18 bases between the germline ends. CDR3 amino acids: CASSAFYRDSADTQYF. CDR3 nucleotide sequence: TGTGCCAGCAGTGCGTTCTACAGGGATAGCGCAGATACGCAGTATTTT.

The chain is built from TRBV19 and TRBJ2-1, with TRBD1 matching over 10 bases. CDR1 and CDR2 from the germline V gene are LNHDA and SQIVND (reference sequence). Trimming took 6 bases from V and 5 from J; bases not matched to a gene: 7. The CDR3 is 15 residues long. This chain's CDR3 is CASRGGQGRHNEQFF. The CDR3 DNA follows: TGTGCCAGTAGGGGGGGACAGGGGAGACACAATGAGCAGTTCTTC.

The chain carries TRBV28 and TRBJ1-2, with D possibly matching TRBD1 (5 bases). Trimming stripped 3 bases from V and 5 bases from J, with 19 bases between. The CDR3 length is 16 residues. Germline lookup yields CDR1 MDHEN and CDR2 SYDVKM. CDR3: CASSFSGGGDFYGYTF. CDR3 nucleotide sequence: TGTGCCAGCAGTTTTTCCGGCGGAGGGGACTTTTATGGCTACACCTTC.

This clone was seen a few times. V and J are TRBV4-3 and TRBJ1-6, with 7 nucleotides matching TRBD1. The CDR3 runs 16 residues. With V trimmed by 1 base and J by 10 bases, 10 bases remained unmatched. The germline V gene has CDR1 LGHNA and CDR2 YSLEER. The chain's CDR3 is CASSQAPGGKQSPLHF. In DNA form, the CDR3 reads TGCGCCAGCAGCCAAGCCCCAGGGGGGAAACAATCACCCCTCCACTTT.

This clone was seen more than once but under ten times. J is TRBJ2-2 and V is TRBV10-2; D may be TRBD1 (6 bases). CDR1 WSHSY and CDR2 SAAADI come from the germline V gene. The CDR3 spans 13 residues. Trimming left V 2 bases short and J 10 bases short, with 11 bases between. The CDR3 sequence is CASSEGGRTELFF. The CDR3, as DNA: TGCGCCAGCAGTGAGGGGGGCCGGACGGAGCTGTTTTTT.

The chain recombines TRBV6-5 with TRBJ2-3; possibly TRBD1 for D (6 bases). The CDR3 sequence is 13 residues long. Trimming cost V 6 bases and J 6 bases, with 13 bases left between them. Germline CDR1 reads MNHEY; CDR2 reads SVGAGI. DNA for the CDR3: TGTGCCAGCAGACTAACGAGGGGGGATACGCAGTATTTT. It codes for CASRLTRGDTQYF.

CDR3 DNA: TGTGCCAGTACCTCTCCGGGACTACTCGCTAACTATGGCTACACCTTC. It specifies CASTSPGLLANYGYTF. This rearrangement joins TRBV19 to TRBJ1-2; a weak D match, TRBD1 (5 bases). The CDR3 has 16 amino acids. Trimming removed 7 bases at V and 0 bases at J, with 18 bases between. Germline V CDR1 and CDR2: LNHDA, SQIVND (reference sequence).

V usage is TRBV9 and J usage is TRBJ2-5; TRBD2 agrees at 8 bases. CDR1 is SGDLS and CDR2 is YYNGEE in the germline V gene. The CDR3 is 16 residues long. J lost 6 bases, V lost 4 bases, and 14 bases had no gene match. CDR3 region: CASSSPSAGAGKTQYF. The CDR3 DNA sequence: TGTGCCAGCAGCTCCCCATCAGCGGGGGCCGGAAAGACCCAGTACTTC.

Here the CDR3 DNA reads TGTGCCAGCAGTTACAGCGGGAGCTCCTACAATGAGCAGTTCTTC. It translates to CASSYSGSSYNEQFF. The chain joins TRBV6-5 to TRBJ2-1, with 8 bases matching TRBD2. Trimming took 2 bases from V and 0 from J; bases not matched to a gene: 0. The CDR3 runs to 15 residues. The germline V gene encodes CDR1 MNHEY and CDR2 SVGAGI.

The chain joins TRBV4-3 to TRBJ2-7; TRBD2 agrees at 9 bases. Germline CDR1 is LGHNA and CDR2 is YSLEER. The length of the CDR3 is 15 residues. The junction had 3 bases not matched to a gene; V was cut back by 3 bases and J by 0 bases. CDR3 nucleotide sequence: TGCGCCAGCAGCCAGTCTAGCGGGGCCTCCTACGAGCAGTACTTC. Translated: CASSQSSGASYEQYF.

This CDR3 is CASSWTGLAETQYF. The CDR3 nucleotides are TGTGCCAGCAGCTGGACAGGGCTGGCAGAGACCCAGTACTTC. The genes are TRBV11-3 and TRBJ2-5; 8 nucleotides line up with TRBD1. This CDR3 comprises 14 residues. The germline CDR1 and CDR2 sequences are SGHNT and YENEEA. V was pared by 4 bases and J by 4 bases, with 5 bases of the junction left unmatched.

J is TRBJ2-4 and V is TRBV18; 9 nucleotides match TRBD1. V dropped 5 bases and J dropped 6; count of bases not matched to a gene: 8. This CDR3 region has 15 residues. CDR1 and CDR2 (germline): KGHSH, LQKENI. The CDR3 DNA reads as TGTGCCAGCTCATCACAGGGGGCTGCTCTAAACATTCAGTACTTC. As protein: CASSSQGAALNIQYF.